One sample yielded the 21 T cell receptor beta chains listed below, sequenced in a study of T cells in Graves' hyperthyroidism and ophthalmopathy. The investigators amplified TCR beta CDR3 regions from RNA transcripts. The HTBI primer set drove a first-round RT-PCR of the TCR CDR3. TCRdb fed the multiplex PCR reads into MiXCR, producing one record per CDR3 protein. In the table there are approximately 600,000 distinct CDR3 sequences, 15% to 20% of which are singletons. Sequencing was performed on blood. The receptors originated from a woman aged 25 to 39 with Graves' hyperthyroidism.

This clonotype showed up many times. This rearrangement joins TRBV2 to TRBJ2-2; D remains ambiguous. The CDR3 is 14 amino acids. V was trimmed by 5 bases and J by 1 base, leaving 8 bases between them. CDR1 and CDR2 from the germline V gene are SNHLY and FYNNEI. The DNA for the CDR3 is TGTGCCAGCAGTTTGGCAAGGAACACCGGGGAGCTGTTTTTT. Encoded protein: CASSLARNTGELFF.

The chain is built from TRBV7-9 and TRBJ1-1; 7 bases are shared with TRBD1. V lost 5 bases, J lost 4 bases, and 7 bases stayed unmatched. Germline CDR1 and CDR2: SEHNR and FQNEAQ (reference sequence). This CDR3 is 14 amino acids long. CDR3 residues: CASSRQGWGTEAFF. CDR3 nucleotides: TGTGCCAGCAGCAGACAGGGTTGGGGCACTGAAGCTTTCTTT.

This clonotype has a handful of counts. The rearrangement joins TRBV7-6 to TRBJ2-3, with D uncertain. The CDR3 extends over 16 amino acids. CDR1 is SGHVS, CDR2 FNYEAQ, per germline. V was trimmed by 1 base and J by 0 bases, leaving 11 bases between them. The CDR3 sequence: CASSLVFRASTDTQYF. In DNA, the CDR3 is TGTGCCAGCAGCTTAGTATTTCGGGCTAGCACAGATACGCAGTATTTT.

This clonotype has at least ten counts. This rearrangement joins TRBV7-2 to TRBJ2-7; tentative D call: TRBD1 (5 bases). The CDR3 extends over 14 amino acids. Germline V CDR1 and CDR2: SGHTA, FQGNSA. V shed 4 bases and J shed 0 bases, with 10 bases lying between them. The CDR3: CASSSTVTSYEQYF. In nucleotides, the CDR3 is TGTGCCAGCAGCTCGACAGTCACCTCCTACGAGCAGTACTTC.

A few counts support this clonotype. CDR3 amino acids: CASGTADRAEAPLHF. The CDR3 coding sequence is TGTGCCAGCGGTACCGCGGACAGGGCAGAGGCACCCCTCCACTTT. The rearrangement joins TRBV7-8 to TRBJ1-6; 8 nucleotides line up with TRBD1. Unmatched junction bases numbered 14, after V lost 8 bases and J lost 11 bases. The CDR3 extends over 15 amino acids. Germline V lookup: CDR1 SGHVS, CDR2 FQNEAQ.

This clonotype was observed many times. The rearrangement links TRBV12-3 or TRBV12-4 to TRBJ2-3; 12 nucleotides line up with TRBD2. This CDR3 region has 14 residues. Germline trimming cut 7 bases from V and 5 bases from J; bases unmatched to any gene: 4. The CDR3 DNA sequence: TGTGCCAGCACCTTGACTAGCGGGGGAGATACGCAGTATTTT. Translated: CASTLTSGGDTQYF.

The rearrangement joins TRBV29-1 to TRBJ1-4; 11 bases map to TRBD1. The CDR3 length is 13 residues. V gave up 7 bases and J gave up 8 bases; unmatched junction bases: 6. The germline gives CDR1 SQVTM, CDR2 ANQGSEA. For the CDR3, the DNA is TGCAGCGCCGGGACAGGGGGACTAGAAAAACTGTTTTTT. This encodes CSAGTGGLEKLFF.

This clonotype occurred a few times. The rearrangement links TRBV7-2 to TRBJ2-2; D is ambiguous. Germline V gene sequence: CDR1 SGHTA, CDR2 FQGNSA. The CDR3 covers 15 residues. The V end lost 0 bases, the J end lost 8 bases, and 13 bases lay between the germline ends. The DNA of the CDR3 is TGTGCCAGCAGCTTAGCAAGAGGTCTGAGGGGGGAGCTGTTTTTT. As protein: CASSLARGLRGELFF.

As concerns this clonotype: A junction end diverges from the germline sequence, so it may reflect a read error. CDR3 DNA sequence: TGTGCCAGCTCACCGGGAAGCACTGCTGGAAACACCATACATTTT. Residues: CASSPGSTAGNTIHF. The rearrangement links TRBV18 to TRBJ1-3; D is unresolved. The germline gives CDR1 KGHSH, CDR2 LQKENI. This CDR3 is 15 amino acids long.

This clonotype was seen ten or more times. The chain carries TRBV2 and TRBJ2-7, with TRBD2 matching 9 bases. Germline CDR1 SNHLY, CDR2 FYNNEI. With V trimmed by 3 bases and J by 5 bases, 8 bases remained unmatched. This CDR3 comprises 15 residues. In DNA form, the CDR3 reads TGTGCCAGCAGTGAGTTCCGGGAGCGGGAGGACGAGCAGTACTTC. Translating it yields CASSEFREREDEQYF.

This clonotype appeared many times. The rearrangement joins TRBV28 to TRBJ1-6, with 8 bases fitting TRBD1. V lost 1 base, J lost 7 bases, and 3 bases stayed unmatched. The CDR3 contains 15 residues. Germline values: CDR1 MDHEN, CDR2 SYDVKM. CDR3 loop: CASSLLGQANSPLHF. CDR3 nucleotide sequence: TGTGCCAGCAGTTTATTGGGACAGGCGAATTCACCCCTCCACTTT.

This clonotype was seen a handful of times. The rearrangement links TRBV29-1 to TRBJ2-1; 7 bases fit TRBD2. The CDR3 has 11 residues. V was pared by 7 bases and J by 7 bases, with 4 bases of the junction left unmatched. Germline CDR1 reads SQVTM; CDR2 reads ANQGSEA. The CDR3 DNA reads as TGCAGCGGGACTAGGGATAATGAGCAGTTCTTC. Its translation: CSGTRDNEQFF.

This clonotype has more than one count but fewer than ten. The rearrangement uses TRBV5-6 and TRBJ2-3, with TRBD2 matching 8 bases. The V gene end was trimmed by 4 bases and the J gene end by 6 bases; junction bases not matched to a gene: 10. This CDR3 has 15 amino acids. CDR1 is SGHDT, CDR2 YYEEEE, per germline. CDR3 nucleotide sequence: TGTGCCAGCAGCACACCGAGCGGGAGTGCCGATACGCAGTATTTT. Encoded protein: CASSTPSGSADTQYF.

V and J are TRBV27 and TRBJ2-4; possible D gene TRBD2, 6 bases. V lost 6 bases, J lost 7 bases, and 16 bases lay in between. This CDR3 contains 14 residues. CDR1 and CDR2 from the germline V gene are MNHEY and SMNVEV (reference sequence). DNA of the CDR3: TGTGCCAGCAGGTCCACGGGAGCCAGGAACATTCAGTACTTC. This codes for CASRSTGARNIQYF.

This clonotype came up many times. CDR3 residues: CASSAHQGAGGYTF. The DNA for the CDR3 is TGTGCCAGCAGTGCCCATCAGGGGGCAGGTGGCTACACCTTC. This chain links TRBV28 with TRBJ1-2, with 8 bases fitting TRBD1. This CDR3 region has 14 residues. CDR1 and CDR2 from the germline V gene are MDHEN and SYDVKM. With 5 bases clipped from V and 7 bases from J, the junction kept 9 bases outside the gene matches.

The chain is built from TRBV3-1 and TRBJ1-3; weak D call: TRBD1 (5 bases). This CDR3 comprises 15 residues. Germline V gene lookup returns CDR1 LGHDT and CDR2 YNNKEL (reference sequence). Trimming pared 1 base from V and 0 bases from J, leaving 7 bases between. In nucleotides, the CDR3 is TGTGCCAGCAGCCAAGGGGACGGCTCTGGAAACACCATATATTTT. Translated, it gives CASSQGDGSGNTIYF.

Comments on this clonotype: Given a much more abundant clone one base away, this may be a read error. The CDR3 nucleotides are TGTGCCAGCAGTTCCCTGGCTACTGGAAACACCATATATTTT. Translation gives CASSSLATGNTIYF. J is TRBJ1-3 and V is TRBV28; D not certain. V lost 4 bases and J lost 2, with 9 bases in between. CDR3 length: 14 amino acids. CDR1 and CDR2 from the germline V gene are MDHEN and SYDVKM. The whole variable domain, remainder taken from reference TRBV28 and TRBJ1-3, is DVKVTQSSRYLVKRTGEKVFLECVQDMDHENMFWYRQDPGLGLRLIYFSYDVKMKEKGDIPEGYSVSREKKERFSLILESASTNQTSMYLCASSSLATGNTIYFGEGSWLTVV.

This clonotype was counted many times. The chain couples TRBV24-1 to TRBJ1-5; no reliable D call. V gave up 1 base and J gave up 4 bases, with 1 base separating them. The CDR3 covers 12 residues. Per germline, CDR1 KGHDR and CDR2 SFDVKD. In DNA form, the CDR3 reads TGTGCCACCAGTGATTTTAATCAGCCCCAGCATTTT. This gives the protein CATSDFNQPQHF.

Many counts were recorded for this clonotype. The J gene is TRBJ2-3, the V gene TRBV6-1; possibly TRBD1 for D (5 bases). Germline CDR1 is MNHNS and CDR2 is SASEGT. The CDR3 covers 15 residues. Trimming took 6 bases from V and 3 from J, leaving 16 bases between them. The CDR3 protein is CASSDIRERTDTQYF. The CDR3 DNA reads TGTGCCAGCAGCGACATCAGGGAAAGAACAGATACGCAGTATTTT.

This clonotype showed up just a few times. The J gene is TRBJ1-2, the V gene TRBV2; D gene uncertain. CDR1 and CDR2 from the germline V gene are SNHLY and FYNNEI. The CDR3 sequence is 14 residues long. V lost 11 bases and J 4 bases, leaving 20 bases between the germline ends. For the CDR3, the DNA is TGTGCCCATGCTTTTACCGGATCCTCCTATGGCTACACCTTC. Its protein product is CAHAFTGSSYGYTF.

Comments on this clonotype: This may be a read error: a much more frequent sequence differs by one nucleotide. V usage is TRBV20-1 and J usage is TRBJ2-1; D ambiguous. V was clipped by 3 bases and J by 6 bases, with 15 bases between them. The germline V gene encodes CDR1 DFQATT and CDR2 SNEGSKA (reference sequence). The CDR3 runs to 14 residues. CDR3 residues: CSAREPGHANEQFF. For the CDR3, the DNA is TGCAGTGCTAGGGAACCCGGGCACGCCAATGAGCAGTTCTTC.